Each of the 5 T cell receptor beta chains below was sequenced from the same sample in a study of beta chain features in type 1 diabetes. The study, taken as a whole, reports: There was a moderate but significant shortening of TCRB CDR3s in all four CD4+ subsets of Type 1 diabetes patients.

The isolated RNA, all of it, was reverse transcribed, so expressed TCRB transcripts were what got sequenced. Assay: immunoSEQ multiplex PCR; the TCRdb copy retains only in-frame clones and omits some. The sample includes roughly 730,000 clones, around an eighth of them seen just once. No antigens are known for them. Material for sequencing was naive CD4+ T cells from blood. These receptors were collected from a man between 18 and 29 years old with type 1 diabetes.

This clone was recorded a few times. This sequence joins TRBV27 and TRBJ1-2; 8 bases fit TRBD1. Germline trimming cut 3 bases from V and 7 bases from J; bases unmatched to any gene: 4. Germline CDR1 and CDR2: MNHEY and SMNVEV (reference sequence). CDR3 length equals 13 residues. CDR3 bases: TGTGCCAGCAGTTTCGGGACAGGAACTGGCTACACCTTC. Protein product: CASSFGTGTGYTF.

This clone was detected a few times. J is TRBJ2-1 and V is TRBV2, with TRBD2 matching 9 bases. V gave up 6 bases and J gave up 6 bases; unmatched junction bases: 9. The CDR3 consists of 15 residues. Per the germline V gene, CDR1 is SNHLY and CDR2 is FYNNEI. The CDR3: CASRRFSGGGNEQFF. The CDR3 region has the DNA TGTGCCAGCAGGCGCTTTAGCGGGGGAGGCAATGAGCAGTTCTTC. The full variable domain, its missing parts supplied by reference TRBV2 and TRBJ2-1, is EPEVTQTPSHQVTQMGQEVILRCVPISNHLYFYWYRQILGQKVEFLVSFYNNEISEKSEIFDDQFSVERPDGSNFTLKIRSTKLEDSAMYFCASRRFSGGGNEQFFGPGTRLTVL.

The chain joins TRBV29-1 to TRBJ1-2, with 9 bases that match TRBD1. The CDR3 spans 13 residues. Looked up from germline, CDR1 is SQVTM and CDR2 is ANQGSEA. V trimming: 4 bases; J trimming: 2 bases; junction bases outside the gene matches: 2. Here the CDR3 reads CSVGGQGNYGYTF. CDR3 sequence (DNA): TGCAGCGTTGGAGGACAGGGGAACTATGGCTACACCTTC.

The CDR3 nucleotides read TGTGCCAGCAGCGGAGGCCGCTGGTCTAACTATGGCTACACCTTC. Amino acid sequence: CASSGGRWSNYGYTF. The chain joins TRBV7-9 to TRBJ1-2; unclear D gene. V was trimmed by 5 bases and J by 0 bases, leaving 13 bases between them. The CDR3 sequence is 15 residues long. In germline, CDR1 is SEHNR, CDR2 FQNEAQ (reference sequence).

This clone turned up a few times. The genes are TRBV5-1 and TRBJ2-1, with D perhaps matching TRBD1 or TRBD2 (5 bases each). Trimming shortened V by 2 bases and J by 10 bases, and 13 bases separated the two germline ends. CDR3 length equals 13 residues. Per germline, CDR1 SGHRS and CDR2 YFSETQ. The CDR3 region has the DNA TGCGCCAGCAGCTTCGGGATGGGGACCGAGCAGTTCTTC. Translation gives CASSFGMGTEQFF. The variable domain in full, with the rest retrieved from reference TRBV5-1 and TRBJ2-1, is KAGVTQTPRYLIKTRGQQVTLSCSPISGHRSVSWYQQTPGQGLQFLFEYFSETQRNKGNFPGRFSGRQFSNSRSEMNVSTLELGDSALYLCASSFGMGTEQFFGPGTRLTVL.